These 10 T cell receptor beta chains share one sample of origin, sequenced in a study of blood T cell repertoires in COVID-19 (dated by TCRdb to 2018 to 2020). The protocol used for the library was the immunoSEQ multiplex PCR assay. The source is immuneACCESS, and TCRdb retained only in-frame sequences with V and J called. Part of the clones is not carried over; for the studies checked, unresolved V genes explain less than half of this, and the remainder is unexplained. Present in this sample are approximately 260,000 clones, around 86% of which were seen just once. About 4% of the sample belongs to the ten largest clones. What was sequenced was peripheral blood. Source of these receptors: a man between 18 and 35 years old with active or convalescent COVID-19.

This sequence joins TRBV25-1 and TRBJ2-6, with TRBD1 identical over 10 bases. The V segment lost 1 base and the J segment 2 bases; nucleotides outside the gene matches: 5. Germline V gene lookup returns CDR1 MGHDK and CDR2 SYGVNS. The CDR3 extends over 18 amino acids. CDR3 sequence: CASSEFGGQGAGANVLTF. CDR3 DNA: TGTGCCAGCAGTGAATTCGGTGGACAGGGGGCTGGGGCCAACGTCCTGACTTTC.

The chain's CDR3 is CACSEWLDTGELFF. The DNA for the CDR3 is TGTGCCTGCTCCGAGTGGTTGGACACCGGGGAGCTGTTTTTT. The rearrangement links TRBV5-5 to TRBJ2-2; D gene ambiguous. With 10 bases removed from V and 3 bases from J, the gap between germline ends came to 16 bases. Germline V CDR1 and CDR2: SGHKS, YYEKEE (reference sequence). The CDR3 is 14 residues long.

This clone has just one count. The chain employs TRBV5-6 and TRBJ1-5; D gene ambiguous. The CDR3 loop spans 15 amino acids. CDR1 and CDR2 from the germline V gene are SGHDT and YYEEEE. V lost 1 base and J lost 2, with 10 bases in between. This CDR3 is CASSLRGIGNQPQHF. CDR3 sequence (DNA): TGTGCCAGCAGCTTGCGAGGTATCGGCAATCAGCCCCAGCATTTT.

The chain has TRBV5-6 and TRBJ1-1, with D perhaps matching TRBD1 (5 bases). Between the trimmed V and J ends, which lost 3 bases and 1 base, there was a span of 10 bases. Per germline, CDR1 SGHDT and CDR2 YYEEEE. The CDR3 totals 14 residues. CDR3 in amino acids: CASSSRAWNTEAFF. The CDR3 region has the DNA TGTGCCAGCAGCTCCAGGGCCTGGAACACTGAAGCTTTCTTT.

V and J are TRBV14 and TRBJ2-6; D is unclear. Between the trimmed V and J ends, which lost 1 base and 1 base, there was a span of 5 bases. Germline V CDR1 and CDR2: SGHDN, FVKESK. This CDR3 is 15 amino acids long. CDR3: CASSQAGSGANVLTF. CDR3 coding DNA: TGTGCCAGCAGCCAAGCAGGTTCTGGGGCCAACGTCCTGACTTTC.

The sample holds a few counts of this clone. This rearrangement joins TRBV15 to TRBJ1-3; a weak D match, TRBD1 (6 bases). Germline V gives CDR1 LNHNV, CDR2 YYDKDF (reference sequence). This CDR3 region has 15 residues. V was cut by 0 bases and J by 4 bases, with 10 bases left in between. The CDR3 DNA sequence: TGTGCCACCAGCAGAGATTTACAGGGAGGAAACACCATATATTTT. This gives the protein CATSRDLQGGNTIYF.

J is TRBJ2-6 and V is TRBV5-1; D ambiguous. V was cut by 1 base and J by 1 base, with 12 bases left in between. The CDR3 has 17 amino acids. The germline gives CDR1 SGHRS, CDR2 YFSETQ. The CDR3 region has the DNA TGCGCCAGCAGCTTGTCTGGTAGCCCTTCTGGGGCCAACGTCCTGACTTTC. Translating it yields CASSLSGSPSGANVLTF.

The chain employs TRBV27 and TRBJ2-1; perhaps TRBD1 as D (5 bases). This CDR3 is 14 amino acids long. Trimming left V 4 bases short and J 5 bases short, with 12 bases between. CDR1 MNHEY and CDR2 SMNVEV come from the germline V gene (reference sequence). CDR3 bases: TGTGCCAGCAGTTCAGCAGGGATGCACAATGAGCAGTTCTTC. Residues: CASSSAGMHNEQFF.

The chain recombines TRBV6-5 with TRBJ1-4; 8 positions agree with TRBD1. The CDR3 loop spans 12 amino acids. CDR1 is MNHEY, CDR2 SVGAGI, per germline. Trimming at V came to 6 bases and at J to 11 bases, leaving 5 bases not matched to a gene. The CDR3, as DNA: TGTGCCAGCAGGACAGGGGTGGGGAAACTGTTTTTT. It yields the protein CASRTGVGKLFF.

CDR3 loop: CASSPEGGHLFEQYF. CDR3 sequence (DNA): TGTGCCAGCAGCCCAGAGGGAGGGCATTTATTTGAGCAGTACTTC. This chain joins TRBV6-5 and TRBJ2-7, with 7 nucleotides matching TRBD2. The CDR3 contains 15 residues. Germline V gene sequence: CDR1 MNHEY, CDR2 SVGAGI. Germline trimming cut 6 bases from V and 7 bases from J; bases unmatched to any gene: 15.